The rows below give T cell receptor beta chains drawn from one sample of a study of blood T cells in healthy people across ages. TCRdb re-derived calls from the 5' RACE reads in MiXCR, one entry per CDR3 protein. The sample has some 900,000 distinct CDR3 sequences, 29% seen once; the top ten hold around a sixth. Sample: blood. These receptors came from an elderly woman in good health. Both conserved end residues are part of each CDR3. D genes are given only for firm matches.

v_call d_call cdr3_aa
TRBV3-1 TRBD1 CATQGGSEAFF
TRBV7-2 TRBD2 CASSLALAGDDEQFF
TRBV18 . CASSPMDTNTEAFF
TRBV6-5 . CASMFFGGRRGNSPLHF
TRBV12-3/TRBV12-4 TRBD1 CASRRTGDSGVYTF
TRBV7-2 TRBD1 CASSSLTGGAQETQYF
TRBV10-2 TRBD1 CASREQGRPEAFF
TRBV6-6 . CASKLNTEAFF
TRBV6-1 . CASSEVSRHGNEQFF
TRBV28 TRBD2 CASVRGGLVLNEQFF
TRBV7-2 TRBD2 CASSLEGGTSFETQYF
TRBV15 . CATSRVARDTQYF
TRBV28 . CASSLMTVIGSPLHF
TRBV28 TRBD1 CASSRQGGDEKLFF
TRBV7-9 . CASSPPRLAKNIQYF
TRBV9 TRBD1 CAGSRDREGQPQHF
TRBV5-5 . CASSSDPGEETQYF
TRBV5-6 . CASSCDWGADTQYF
TRBV20-1 TRBD1 CSARGGQEYEQYF
TRBV24-1 . CATSDYSGDYTDTQYF
TRBV12-3/TRBV12-4 . CASREQGAGGSEQYF
TRBV20-1 TRBD2 CSAIRPGTSGGCLEQYF
TRBV27 TRBD2 CASSISGGRYNEQFF
TRBV7-2 TRBD1 CASSLNPYRDRGRMGNEQFF
TRBV5-5 . CASSFGVRVRTEAFF
TRBV20-1 . CSARPRGTVSSTEAFF
TRBV10-1 . CASSESGKDTQYF
TRBV5-6 . CASSWGLGGTKNIQYF
TRBV18 TRBD1 CASSPPGQWNEKLFF
TRBV19 TRBD1 CASSILGQGAPGANVLTF
TRBV7-2 TRBD1 CASSPPGFEGAYGYTF
TRBV20-1 . CSASRATLDSNQPQHF
TRBV6-2/TRBV6-3 . CASTTKGTAFTDTQYF
TRBV28 TRBD1 CTSSFRGQGPYNEQFF
TRBV20-1 TRBD1 CSARDWAGGASNQPQHF
TRBV19 . CASSIGMGNEKLFF
TRBV20-1 . CSARIGQSYGYTF
TRBV5-1 TRBD1 CASSLAGTGTSYEQYF
TRBV7-9 TRBD1 CASSRGQGYETQYF
TRBV6-2/TRBV6-3 . CASIYGGPQETQYF
TRBV20-1 TRBD1 CSATGTGKRNQPQHF
TRBV7-9 TRBD1 CASSSDPGGDYGYTF
TRBV20-1 . CSGAPGNRDDTQYF
TRBV27 TRBD1 CASSIWTGSGETQYF
TRBV20-1 . CSARTTGETQYF
TRBV4-3 . CASSQERGSDTQYF
TRBV12-3/TRBV12-4 . CASGPEVDTQYF
TRBV12-3/TRBV12-4 TRBD1 CASTGQGKGNTIYF
TRBV20-1 . CSVDGGPQETQYF
TRBV5-5 TRBD1 CASSLEGGVGYNEQFF